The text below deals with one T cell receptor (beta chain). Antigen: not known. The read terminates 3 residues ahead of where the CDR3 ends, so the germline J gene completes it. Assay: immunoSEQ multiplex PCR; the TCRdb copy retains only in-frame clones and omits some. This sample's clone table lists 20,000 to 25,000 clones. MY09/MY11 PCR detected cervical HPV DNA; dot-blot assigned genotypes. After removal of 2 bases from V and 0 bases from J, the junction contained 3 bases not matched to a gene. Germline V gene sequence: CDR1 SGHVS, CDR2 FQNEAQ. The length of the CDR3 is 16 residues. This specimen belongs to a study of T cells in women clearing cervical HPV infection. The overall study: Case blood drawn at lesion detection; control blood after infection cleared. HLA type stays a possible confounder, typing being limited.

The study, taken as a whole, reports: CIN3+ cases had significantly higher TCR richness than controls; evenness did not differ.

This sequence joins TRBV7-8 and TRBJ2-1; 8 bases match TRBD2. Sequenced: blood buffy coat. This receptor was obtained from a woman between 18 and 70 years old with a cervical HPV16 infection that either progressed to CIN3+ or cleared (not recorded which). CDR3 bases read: TGTGCCAGCAGCTTATTTGGGACTAGCTCCTACAATGAG. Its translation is CASSLFGTSSYNE. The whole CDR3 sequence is CASSLFGTSSYNEQFF.